These 5 T cell receptor beta chains were all obtained from the same sample, sequenced in a study of control samples from healthy donors and cancer patients (dated by TCRdb to 2020 to 2022). The library was prepared using the immunoSEQ multiplex PCR assay. This immuneACCESS table, as held by TCRdb, lists in-frame sequences with V and J called but not all clones. Of the missing ones, under half trace to an unresolved V gene in checked studies; the others have no known cause. In this sample the table shows tens of thousands of clones, 91% of which occur a single time. The leading ten clones occupy 17% of the sample. Sample: blood. These receptors all stem from a man in his forties or fifties in good health.

The rearrangement joins TRBV4-1 to TRBJ1-3, with no clear D. The CDR3 has 16 amino acids. Per germline, CDR1 MGHRA and CDR2 YSYEKL. The V gene lost 4 bases and the J gene lost 4 bases, with 17 bases spanning the gap. CDR3: CASSLYREVGGNTIYF. In DNA form, the CDR3 reads TGCGCCAGCAGCCTCTACCGGGAGGTCGGGGGAAACACCATATATTTT.

CDR3 coding DNA: TGTGCCTGGAGTGTACTGGGAGGGGTTGGCAATCAGCCCCAGCATTTT. Translated: CAWSVLGGVGNQPQHF. The chain uses TRBV30 and TRBJ1-5; D might be TRBD1 (5 bases). Germline V gene lookup returns CDR1 GTSNPN and CDR2 SVGIG (reference sequence). The V and J ends lost 0 bases and 2 bases respectively, with 14 bases between them. The CDR3 totals 16 residues.

This chain connects TRBV6-5 to TRBJ2-2, with D hard to call. The V and J ends lost 0 bases and 9 bases respectively, with 14 bases between them. Looked up from germline, CDR1 is MNHEY and CDR2 is SVGAGI. The CDR3 totals 15 residues. CDR3 loop: CASSYSRSRLRELFF. In nucleotides, the CDR3 is TGTGCCAGCAGTTACTCGCGGTCCCGATTGAGGGAGCTGTTTTTT.

CDR3 DNA sequence: TGTGCCAGCAGCTTAGCCGGGGGGGTCGATGAGCAGTTCTTC. Protein product: CASSLAGGVDEQFF. This chain connects TRBV7-2 to TRBJ2-1; 8 nucleotides agree with TRBD2. Germline V gene data show CDR1 as SGHTA and CDR2 as FQGNSA. V was clipped by 0 bases and J by 8 bases; unmatched bases: 3. The CDR3 is 14 amino acids.

The chain uses TRBV10-3 and TRBJ2-7; D ambiguous. V lost 6 bases and J 1 base, leaving 13 bases between the germline ends. CDR1 is ENHRY, CDR2 SYGVKD, per germline. CDR3 size: 14 residues. The CDR3 nucleotides are TGTGCCATCAGCAGTGGGCAGGTATCCTACGAGCAGTACTTC. Protein product: CAISSGQVSYEQYF.